This passage covers 20 T cell receptor beta chains from one sample sequenced in a study of a mutant IDH1 vaccine in newly diagnosed glioma. Sequencing used immunoSEQ multiplex PCR; TCRdb keeps in-frame clones, though not all of them. Of about 92,000 clones in the sample, 83% were seen once. Time point defined: baseline, week 1 (first vaccination visit). Regarding treatment: pre-vaccination baseline after standard-of-care therapy. The sequenced sample was PBMCs, obtained from a glioma patient treated with radiotherapy, temozolomide or both. Source of these receptors: a woman aged 45-65 years with glioma.

The CDR3 region is CASSSPPIAGRETQYF. For the CDR3, the DNA is TGCGCCAGCAGCTCGCCCCCCATAGCGGGACGGGAGACCCAGTACTTC. The chain combines TRBV5-1 with TRBJ2-5, with 8 bases that match TRBD2. The V segment lost 3 bases and the J segment 5 bases; nucleotides outside the gene matches: 12. The CDR3 loop spans 16 amino acids. Germline V gene lookup returns CDR1 SGHRS and CDR2 YFSETQ. The entire variable domain, with the rest obtained from reference TRBV5-1 and TRBJ2-5, is as follows: KAGVTQTPRYLIKTRGQQVTLSCSPISGHRSVSWYQQTPGQGLQFLFEYFSETQRNKGNFPGRFSGRQFSNSRSEMNVSTLELGDSALYLCASSSPPIAGRETQYFGPGTRLLVL.

This clone was seen a few times. V is TRBV5-4 and J is TRBJ1-1, with 11 positions matching TRBD1. The CDR3 length is 13 residues. J was trimmed by 14 bases and V by 4 bases; bases with no gene match: 10. Germline V gene lookup returns CDR1 SGHNT and CDR2 YYREEE (reference sequence). This chain's CDR3 is CASSVDRGPRKFF. The CDR3, as DNA: TGTGCCAGCAGCGTGGACAGGGGGCCGAGGAAGTTCTTT.

This clone was seen once. The chain has TRBV5-6 and TRBJ1-2; no firm D call. The CDR3 has 17 residues. Trimming removed 0 bases from V and 0 bases from J, with 15 bases in between. Germline V CDR1 and CDR2: SGHDT, YYEEEE. The CDR3 loop reads CASSLGALLTSNYGYTF. In nucleotides, the CDR3 is TGTGCCAGCAGCTTGGGGGCCTTACTAACCTCTAACTATGGCTACACCTTC.

This clone was recorded a few times. The CDR3 DNA follows: TGTGCCTGGAGGAATCCCGGGACAGGGGCTCGAGAAGCTTTCTTT. It yields the protein CAWRNPGTGAREAFF. This sequence joins TRBV30 and TRBJ1-1; 10 bases agree with TRBD1. Looked up from germline, CDR1 is GTSNPN and CDR2 is SVGIG (reference sequence). V lost 3 bases and J lost 8; bases outside the gene matches: 12. This CDR3 spans 15 amino acids. The variable domain in full, completed from reference TRBV30 and TRBJ1-1, reads SQTIHQWPATLVQPVGSPLSLECTVEGTSNPNLYWYRQAAGRGLQLLFYSVGIGQISSEVPQNLSASRPQDRQFILSSKKLLLSDSGFYLCAWRNPGTGAREAFFGQGTRLTVV.

The chain uses TRBV2 and TRBJ1-1; 7 bases are shared with TRBD1. Germline CDR1 and CDR2: SNHLY and FYNNEI. This CDR3 is built from 16 residues. J lost 5 bases, V lost 6 bases, and 15 bases had no gene match. The CDR3 is CASSRDSGVVGTEAFF. CDR3 nucleotides: TGTGCCAGCAGCAGGGACAGCGGGGTCGTGGGGACTGAAGCTTTCTTT.

V is TRBV6-1 and J is TRBJ1-6, with D hard to call. Trimming shortened V by 1 base and J by 4 bases, and 8 bases separated the two germline ends. Germline-derived CDR1 and CDR2 are MNHNS and SASEGT. The CDR3 is made up of 15 amino acids. CDR3 loop: CASSEDWRYNSPLHF. The CDR3, as DNA: TGTGCCAGCAGTGAAGATTGGAGATATAATTCACCCCTCCACTTT.

This sequence joins TRBV4-3 and TRBJ1-1; D perhaps matches TRBD1 (6 bases). CDR1 LGHNA and CDR2 YSLEER come from the germline V gene. There are 14 residues in the CDR3. V gave up 0 bases and J gave up 3 bases, with 8 bases separating them. The CDR3 loop reads CASSQDRGDTEAFF. As DNA, the CDR3 is TGCGCCAGCAGCCAAGATAGGGGGGACACTGAAGCTTTCTTT.

This sequence joins TRBV21-1 and TRBJ2-3; TRBD2 is taken as the D call from the table, unchecked against the DNA. TRBV21-1 is shown as a pseudogene. The CDR3 consists of 16 residues. CDR3 in DNA: TGTGCCAGCAGCATTGGGGGGGGCCTGTCCACAGATACGCAGTATTTT. It encodes CASSIGGGLSTDTQYF.

V gene TRBV10-3 combines with J gene TRBJ2-7; D tentatively fits TRBD1 or TRBD2 (5 bases each). This CDR3 region has 15 residues. V was cut by 10 bases and J by 2 bases, with 21 bases left in between. Looked up from germline, CDR1 is ENHRY and CDR2 is SYGVKD. CDR3 amino acids: CASRLGWGSTYEQYF. In DNA form, the CDR3 reads TGTGCCAGCCGACTTGGGTGGGGGAGTACCTACGAGCAGTACTTC.

The chain is built from TRBV7-2 and TRBJ2-7, with D possibly being TRBD1 (8 bases). Per the germline V gene, CDR1 is SGHTA and CDR2 is FQGNSA. This CDR3 is built from 14 residues. Between the trimmed V and J ends, which lost 4 bases and 6 bases, there was a span of 16 bases. CDR3 sequence reads: CASSWGGTGREQYF. The CDR3, as DNA: TGTGCCAGCAGCTGGGGGGGGACAGGTCGCGAGCAGTACTTC.

This chain connects TRBV14 to TRBJ2-1, with 10 bases aligning to TRBD1. The CDR3 consists of 16 residues. V trimming: 2 bases; J trimming: 7 bases; junction bases outside the gene matches: 8. Per germline, CDR1 SGHDN and CDR2 FVKESK. The CDR3 DNA reads TGTGCCAGCAGCCAATCACCGGGACAGGGGACTAATGAGCAGTTCTTC. Its protein product is CASSQSPGQGTNEQFF.

V is TRBV11-3 and J is TRBJ2-3; TRBD2 agrees at 15 bases. Per the germline V gene, CDR1 is SGHNT and CDR2 is YENEEA. V trimming: 5 bases; J trimming: 6 bases; junction bases outside the gene matches: 6. The CDR3 runs 16 residues. This CDR3 reads CASSLGTSGGQDTQYF. The CDR3 DNA sequence: TGTGCCAGCAGCCTGGGGACTAGCGGGGGGCAGGATACGCAGTATTTT.

The rearrangement joins TRBV9 to TRBJ1-2; D gene ambiguous. V was pared by 2 bases and J by 4 bases, with 15 bases between. The length of the CDR3 is 15 residues. In germline, CDR1 is SGDLS, CDR2 YYNGEE. DNA for the CDR3: TGTGCCAGCAGCGTTGAGGGCTCGTCGAGCTATGGCTACACCTTC. It yields the protein CASSVEGSSSYGYTF. The complete variable domain, with remaining parts taken from reference TRBV9 and TRBJ1-2, reads DSGVTQTPKHLITATGQRVTLRCSPRSGDLSVYWYQQSLDQGLQFLIQYYNGEERAKGNILERFSAQQFPDLHSELNLSSLELGDSALYFCASSVEGSSSYGYTFGSGTRLTVV.

This clone occurred a few times. The chain recombines TRBV6-5 with TRBJ1-6, with unresolved D. CDR1 is MNHEY and CDR2 is SVGAGI in the germline V gene. The CDR3 extends over 15 amino acids. Trimming took off 0 bases at V and 3 bases at J, with 6 bases between the two ends. CDR3 protein: CASSYSGLYNSPLHF. The CDR3 DNA is TGTGCCAGCAGTTACTCCGGGCTCTATAATTCACCCCTCCACTTT.

This clone is a singleton in its sample. This sequence joins TRBV19 and TRBJ2-2; TRBD1 is a possible D gene (5 bases). The germline V gene encodes CDR1 LNHDA and CDR2 SQIVND (reference sequence). Trimming pared 5 bases from V and 5 bases from J, leaving 12 bases between. The CDR3 loop spans 14 amino acids. CDR3 DNA: TGTGCCAGTAGTCCCAGGGATCCTACCGGGGAGCTGTTTTTT. It encodes CASSPRDPTGELFF.

The sample holds one count of this clone. The genes are TRBV7-9 and TRBJ2-2; weak D call: TRBD2 (6 bases). The CDR3 is 16 amino acids. Trimming removed 4 bases from V and 7 bases from J, with 19 bases in between. Germline CDR1 reads SEHNR; CDR2 reads FQNEAQ (reference sequence). The CDR3 here is CASSSSGGGIIGELFF. Written as DNA, the CDR3 is TGTGCCAGCAGCTCCTCGGGTGGGGGGATCATCGGGGAGCTGTTTTTT.

This chain joins TRBV5-1 and TRBJ2-1, with a tentative D call TRBD1 (6 bases). Trimming removed 0 bases at V and 6 bases at J, with 7 bases between. The germline CDR1 and CDR2 sequences are SGHRS and YFSETQ. The CDR3 has 13 residues. CDR3 nucleotides: TGCGCCAGCAGCTTGGGGACAGTCAATGAGCAGTTCTTC. Residues: CASSLGTVNEQFF.

V and J are TRBV4-2 and TRBJ2-1; TRBD2 might be the D (5 bases). V lost 4 bases and J 0 bases, leaving 13 bases between the germline ends. The germline V gene has CDR1 LGHNA and CDR2 YNFKEQ. CDR3 length: 16 amino acids. In DNA, the CDR3 is TGTGCCAGCAGCCCCCGGGATCTCAGCTCCTACAATGAGCAGTTCTTC. Translating gives CASSPRDLSSYNEQFF.

V and J are TRBV5-1 and TRBJ2-5; tentative D call: TRBD1 (6 bases). CDR1 and CDR2 (germline): SGHRS, YFSETQ. Trimming cost V 4 bases and J 1 base, with 17 bases left between them. The CDR3 covers 16 residues. The CDR3 DNA is TGCGCCAGCAGCCCCGGGACACAGACTCTCCAAGAGACCCAGTACTTC. It specifies CASSPGTQTLQETQYF.

The CDR3 loop is CASSLNSHEAFF. The DNA for the CDR3 is TGTGCCAGCAGCTTAAACAGCCATGAAGCTTTCTTT. The rearrangement uses TRBV11-1 and TRBJ1-1; D unresolved. Germline values: CDR1 SGHAT, CDR2 FQDESV (reference sequence). CDR3 length equals 12 residues. Between the trimmed V and J ends, which lost 2 bases and 7 bases, there was a span of 8 bases.